This T cell receptor (beta chain) was recovered during a study of blood T cell repertoires in COVID-19. Background on the study: Donors in the United States, Italy and Spain gave samples during acute or convalescent COVID-19. From T cells, B-cell-depleted T cells, or PBMCs came the material, which was cDNA or gDNA.

V lost 3 bases and J 7 bases, leaving 9 bases between the germline ends. This CDR3 contains 13 residues. Germline V gene sequence: CDR1 SNHLY, CDR2 FYNNEI. Original handling: It was from reference gene primer amplification that nucleated cell counts were estimated. Some clones are missing from TCRdb's copy, which holds only in-frame ones; the method was immunoSEQ multiplex PCR. The V and J calls and clone size are taken from that table; D and trimming were inferred from the DNA. The sample includes 150,000 to 200,000 clones, 82% of them seen just once. What the recovered Cohort 3 donors had was two negative PCRs, clearance, or symptom resolution. In its sample, this clone was seen once.

What was sequenced was PBMCs or T cells enriched from blood (not recorded which). The sequence was obtained from a man between 45 and 60 years old who had recovered from COVID-19. The V call is TRBV2, the J call TRBJ2-2; D unresolved. CDR3 protein: CASSEAAGGELFF. CDR3 nucleotide sequence: TGTGCCAGCAGTGAGGCGGCCGGCGGGGAGCTGTTTTTT.